There are many counts of the clone carrying this TCR beta chain. Antigen specificity is unknown. This entry belongs to a study of T-cell memory formation after mild COVID-19. TCRdb re-called the 5' RACE reads through MiXCR, storing one row per CDR3 protein. The repertoire consists of 200,000 or so distinct CDR3 sequences, with 7.5% to 10% occurring once and the leading ten covering roughly 3.5%. Study-level results: Contracting clones from day 15 to 85 had balanced CD4/CD8; later expanders favoured CD4+. The study detected some responding clones in pre-infection memory, suggesting cross-reactive memory joined.

The sequencing input was PBMCs or a T cell subset sorted from them (not recorded which). The clonotype was recovered from a young man who had mild COVID-19 (a few samples of this study predate the infection). Cell type and time point are not known.

The CDR3 DNA follows: TGTGCCAGCAGCCGGTCGAGGGGCCCCTACAATGAGCAGTTCTTC. Its protein product is CASSRSRGPYNEQFF. This sequence joins TRBV7-2 and TRBJ2-1, with D perhaps given as TRBD1 or TRBD2 (5 bases each). The germline V gene has CDR1 SGHTA and CDR2 FQGNSA. The V and J ends lost 5 bases and 2 bases respectively, with 13 bases between them. The CDR3 consists of 15 residues.